The 15 T cell receptor beta chains reported below all come from one sample, sequenced in a study of cytomegalovirus exposure and HLA in healthy donors. In the PCR, 60 Vbeta and 13 Jbeta primers were used. Generated by immunoSEQ multiplex PCR, the TCRdb table keeps only in-frame clones and is missing some. The sample includes about 89,000 clones, 65% to 80% of them seen just once. The sample comprised PBMCs. The receptor set was obtained from a man aged 25 to 40 in good health and CMV-seropositive.

V gene TRBV10-3 combines with J gene TRBJ1-3, with no clear D. CDR3 length: 15 residues. V was shortened by 9 bases and J by 0 bases, with 15 bases between the two germline ends. CDR1 is ENHRY, CDR2 SYGVKD, per germline. CDR3: CAIGPGPISGNTIYF. The DNA of the CDR3 is TGTGCCATTGGCCCTGGGCCGATCTCTGGAAACACCATATATTTT.

This clone was detected only once. The CDR3 DNA follows: TGTGCCAGCAGCTTGGCCCACTCCACTAGCGGGGTTAAGCAGTATTTT. Amino acid sequence: CASSLAHSTSGVKQYF. V and J are TRBV5-4 and TRBJ2-3; the match to TRBD2 covers 10 bases. V gave up 0 bases and J gave up 11 bases; unmatched junction bases: 12. CDR1 is SGHNT, CDR2 YYREEE, per germline (reference sequence). This CDR3 is 16 amino acids long.

The chain couples TRBV15 to TRBJ2-3; 10 bases map to TRBD2. Trimming at V came to 5 bases and at J to 2 bases, leaving 4 bases not matched to a gene. The CDR3 covers 15 residues. Germline V gene data show CDR1 as LNHNV and CDR2 as YYDKDF (reference sequence). CDR3 in amino acids: CATSSGLAVTDTQYF. In DNA, the CDR3 is TGTGCCACCAGCTCAGGACTAGCGGTCACAGATACGCAGTATTTT.

J is TRBJ2-5 and V is TRBV6-1; 11 nucleotides match TRBD2. After removal of 6 bases from V and 7 bases from J, the junction contained 10 bases not matched to a gene. The germline V gene encodes CDR1 MNHNS and CDR2 SASEGT. The CDR3 has 15 residues. The CDR3: CASRNSGGDTGTQYF. The CDR3, as DNA: TGTGCCAGCAGGAATAGCGGGGGGGACACCGGGACCCAGTACTTC.

This clone was found a few times. The chain has TRBV7-2 and TRBJ1-5; perhaps TRBD1 as D (5 bases). Germline values: CDR1 SGHTA, CDR2 FQGNSA. Trimming cost V 1 base and J 3 bases, with 10 bases left between them. This CDR3 is 15 amino acids long. The DNA of the CDR3 is TGTGCCAGCAGCTTAGTCGGGGGAAACAATCAGCCCCAGCATTTT. Protein sequence: CASSLVGGNNQPQHF.

The chain has TRBV28 and TRBJ1-5; D is perhaps TRBD1 (5 bases). Germline-derived CDR1 and CDR2 are MDHEN and SYDVKM. V was cut by 10 bases and J by 6 bases, with 16 bases left in between. CDR3 length: 13 residues. CDR3 bases: TGTGCCACCACCATCAGGGCGTTTCAGCCCCAGCATTTT. Translated: CATTIRAFQPQHF. Using reference TRBV28 and TRBJ1-5 for the parts outside the CDR3, the full variable domain is DVKVTQSSRYLVKRTGEKVFLECVQDMDHENMFWYRQDPGLGLRLIYFSYDVKMKEKGDIPEGYSVSREKKERFSLILESASTNQTSMYLCATTIRAFQPQHFGDGTRLSIL.

The chain employs TRBV4-1 and TRBJ2-7; D is uncertain. This CDR3 comprises 15 residues. The V end lost 6 bases, the J end lost 5 bases, and 20 bases lay between the germline ends. Looked up from germline, CDR1 is MGHRA and CDR2 is YSYEKL. The CDR3 spells CASRKKEPSLDEQYF. The DNA of the CDR3 is TGCGCCAGCAGAAAAAAGGAGCCCTCCTTGGACGAGCAGTACTTC.

The chain combines TRBV4-2 with TRBJ2-3; TRBD1 matches at 10 bases. V lost 1 base, J lost 4 bases, and 5 bases stayed unmatched. Germline CDR1 LGHNA, CDR2 YNFKEQ. CDR3 size: 16 residues. CDR3 sequence reads: CASSQGTGGGADTQYF. Written as DNA, the CDR3 is TGTGCCAGCAGCCAAGGGACAGGGGGTGGGGCAGATACGCAGTATTTT.

The chain couples TRBV9 to TRBJ2-1; D is uncertain. The CDR3 consists of 12 residues. Germline V gene lookup returns CDR1 SGDLS and CDR2 YYNGEE. V lost 6 bases to trimming and J lost 8 bases, with 12 bases between them. CDR3 region: CASNRSPDEQFF. In DNA form, the CDR3 reads TGTGCCAGCAACCGCAGTCCCGATGAGCAGTTCTTC.

V gene TRBV27 combines with J gene TRBJ2-7, with 8 bases lining up with TRBD1. Looked up from germline, CDR1 is MNHEY and CDR2 is SMNVEV (reference sequence). The ends lost 6 bases at V and 3 bases at J; junction bases unmatched: 13. The CDR3 runs to 16 residues. The CDR3 nucleotides are TGTGCCAGCAGCCTCTTGACGGACAGGGCGTTCTACGAGCAGTACTTC. This gives the protein CASSLLTDRAFYEQYF.

The CDR3 is CASSPGLAGGAGFANEQFF. The CDR3 nucleotides are TGTGCCAGCAGCCCTGGACTAGCGGGGGGCGCAGGTTTTGCGAATGAGCAGTTCTTC. The chain recombines TRBV7-9 with TRBJ2-1; 14 nucleotides line up with TRBD2. V was clipped by 5 bases and J by 7 bases; unmatched bases: 16. CDR3 size: 19 residues. Germline V lookup: CDR1 SEHNR, CDR2 FQNEAQ (reference sequence).

The chain links TRBV11-2 to TRBJ2-3; D might be TRBD2 (6 bases). CDR3 length: 14 residues. The V and J ends lost 5 bases and 6 bases respectively, with 15 bases between them. The germline gives CDR1 SGHAT, CDR2 FQNNGV. The CDR3 region has the DNA TGTGCCAGCAGCCCCGTTGGGGGGTCGGATACGCAGTATTTT. It encodes CASSPVGGSDTQYF.

This chain links TRBV28 with TRBJ2-3; D call uncertain. Germline V gene sequence: CDR1 MDHEN, CDR2 SYDVKM. The V and J ends lost 8 bases and 2 bases respectively, with 8 bases between them. The CDR3 consists of 12 residues. The CDR3 region has the DNA TGTGCCAGCGAGACTTACACAGATACGCAGTATTTT. It encodes CASETYTDTQYF.

CDR3 bases: TGCAGCGTTGAAGGGGGGATGGGGGACTACGGTGCTAATGAAAAACTGTTTTTT. As protein: CSVEGGMGDYGANEKLFF. The chain couples TRBV29-1 to TRBJ1-4, with D tentatively TRBD1 (5 bases). Germline V gene data show CDR1 as SQVTM and CDR2 as ANQGSEA. This CDR3 has 18 amino acids. V lost 1 base to trimming and J lost 3 bases, with 21 bases between them.

The chain uses TRBV7-3 and TRBJ2-3; 15 nucleotides line up with TRBD2. This CDR3 has 17 residues. CDR1 and CDR2 (germline): SGHTA, FQGTGA. V was pared by 3 bases and J by 5 bases, with 6 bases of the junction left unmatched. DNA for the CDR3: TGTGCCAGCAGCTTGGTAGGACTAGCGGGGGGGCGAGATACGCAGTATTTT. This sequence encodes CASSLVGLAGGRDTQYF.